This record looks at one T cell receptor beta chain sequence and its context. As yet, its antigen is unknown. These data come from a study of cytomegalovirus exposure and HLA in healthy donors. Overall study: Of roughly 400 genotyped donors, about 81% clustered with self-reported Caucasian donors.

CDR3 length: 16 residues. Germline V lookup: CDR1 LNHDA, CDR2 SQIVND (reference sequence). Amplification used 60 Vbeta primers and 13 Jbeta primers. Method: immunoSEQ multiplex PCR; TCRdb's copy keeps in-frame clones and lacks some. The sample comprises about 260,000 clones, roughly 81% of which are singletons, and roughly 2% rests with the top ten. Findings and caveats of the study: TCR beta chains associated with HLA were, in a later analysis, more clonally expanded than equally common others. There were a few CMV-associated chains whose specificity for CMV antigens was confirmed in vitro.

The source of this sequence is a woman between 40 and 50 years old in good health and CMV-seropositive. Source material: PBMCs. This chain joins TRBV19 and TRBJ2-2, with D possibly TRBD1 on 5 matching bases. CDR3 bases: TGTGACGTGTCGGCCCTGGGGCAGTTCGGCACCGGGGAGCTGTTTTTT. Protein: CDVSALGQFGTGELFF.